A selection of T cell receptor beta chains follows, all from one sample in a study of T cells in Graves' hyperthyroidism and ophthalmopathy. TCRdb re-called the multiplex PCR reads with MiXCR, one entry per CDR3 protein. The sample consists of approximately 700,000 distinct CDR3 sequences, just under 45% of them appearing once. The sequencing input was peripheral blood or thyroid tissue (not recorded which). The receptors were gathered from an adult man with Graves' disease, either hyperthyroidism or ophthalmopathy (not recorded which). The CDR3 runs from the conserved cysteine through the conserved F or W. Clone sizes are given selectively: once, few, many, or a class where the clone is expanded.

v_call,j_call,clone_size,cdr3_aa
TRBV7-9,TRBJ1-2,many,CASSLDDGSNYGYTF
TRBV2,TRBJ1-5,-,CASSYEDRAYQPQHF
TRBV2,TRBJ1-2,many,CASSGRFGRGYTF
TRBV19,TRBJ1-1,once,CASRSDRGLVNTEAFF
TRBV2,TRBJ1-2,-,CASSARPEVRGVGYTF
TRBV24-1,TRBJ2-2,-,CATSDATRGRELFF
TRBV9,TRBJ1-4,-,CASSASLTANEKLFF
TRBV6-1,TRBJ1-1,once,CASSLPGQGTEAFF
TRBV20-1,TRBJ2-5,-,CSAPRIRQETQYF
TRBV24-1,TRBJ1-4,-,CATSGQGSYKLFF
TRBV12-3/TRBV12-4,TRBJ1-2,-,CASSFTPRTDNYGYTF
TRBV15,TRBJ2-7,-,CATSSLAPGYEQYF
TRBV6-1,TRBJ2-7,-,CASSPQTGSPLYEQYF
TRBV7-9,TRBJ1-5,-,CASSLERGQGSNQPQHF
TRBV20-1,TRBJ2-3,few,CSASPGPTDTQYF
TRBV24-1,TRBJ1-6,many,CATSDFQGNSPLHF
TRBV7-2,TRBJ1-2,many,CASSLDGTGFGYTF
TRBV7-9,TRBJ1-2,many,CASSPLRTGIGEGYTF
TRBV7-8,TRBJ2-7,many,CASSLVGATYEQYF
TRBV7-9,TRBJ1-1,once,CASSFRDSPNEAFF
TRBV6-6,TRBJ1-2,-,CASSRTGPYGYTF
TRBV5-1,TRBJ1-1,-,CASSLDDSKNTEAFF
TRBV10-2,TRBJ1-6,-,CASSNPTGASYNSPLHF
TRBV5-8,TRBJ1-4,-,CASSRGRPNEKLFF
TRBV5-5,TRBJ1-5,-,CASSSTGVNQPQHF
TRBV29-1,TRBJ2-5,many,CSVVATVRETQYF
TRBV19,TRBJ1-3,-,CASSTPGQRSGNTIYF
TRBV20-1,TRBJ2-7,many,CSASPRAPEQYF
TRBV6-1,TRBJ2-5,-,CASSQRQYF
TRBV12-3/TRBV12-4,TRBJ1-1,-,CASSLRPMNTEAFF
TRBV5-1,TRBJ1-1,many,CASSLETNTEAFF
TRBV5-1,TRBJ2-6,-,CARGSGANVLTF
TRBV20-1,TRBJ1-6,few,CSARGTGLLYNSPLHF
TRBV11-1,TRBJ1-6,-,CASSSAVIYNSPLHF
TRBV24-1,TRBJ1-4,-,CAISEDRGGNEKLFF
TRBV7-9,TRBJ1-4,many,CASRRDRENEKLFF
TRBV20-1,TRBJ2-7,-,CSATGLAGDSEQYF
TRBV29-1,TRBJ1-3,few,CSAGTGFGNTIYF
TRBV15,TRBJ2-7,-,CATWGDGLGEQYF
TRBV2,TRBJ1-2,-,CASSQTGGTNYGYTF
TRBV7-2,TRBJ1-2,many,CASSPFGYTF
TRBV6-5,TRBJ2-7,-,CASSYVTSYYEQYF
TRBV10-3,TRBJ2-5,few,CAIGERPLTEGRETQYF
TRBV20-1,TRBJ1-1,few,CSARKGQPNTEAFF
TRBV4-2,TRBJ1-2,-,CASSYDAVGVNGYTF
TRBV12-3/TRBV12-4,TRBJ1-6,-,CASRPGQGNSPFHF
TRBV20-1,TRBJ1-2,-,CSARDQRAGPEKLYGYTF
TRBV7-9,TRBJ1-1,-,CASSPWTGGGQNTEAFF
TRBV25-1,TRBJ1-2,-,CASLVVGDGYTF
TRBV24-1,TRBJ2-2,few,CATSMPAGGDTGELFF
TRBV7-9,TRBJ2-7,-,CASSSGTGAIFYEQYF
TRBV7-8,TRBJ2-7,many,CASSPPGQGIDEQYF
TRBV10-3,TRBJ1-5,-,CAISEGTGVNQPQHF
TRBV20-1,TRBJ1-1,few,CSARDRVGRGASNTEAFF
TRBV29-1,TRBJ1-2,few,CSAGANYGYTF